This T cell receptor (beta chain) appears in the sequencing data of a study of T cell repertoires in ileal Crohn's disease. The V end lost 2 bases, the J end lost 9 bases, and 13 bases lay between the germline ends. This CDR3 has 12 residues. CDR1 and CDR2 from the germline V gene are SQVTM and ANQGSEA. Assay: immunoSEQ multiplex PCR; the TCRdb copy retains only in-frame clones and omits some. This sample carries 6,500 to 7,500 clones, about two thirds of them seen once, and the ten largest clones take roughly a tenth. This chain joins TRBV29-1 and TRBJ1-2; possibly TRBD1 for D (6 bases). Sequencing input: ileal tissue. The source of this sequence is an adult with Crohn's disease. This chain's CDR3 is CSVERAGDSYTF. The CDR3 bases are TGCAGCGTTGAAAGGGCAGGGGATAGCTACACCTTC.